These 17 T cell receptor beta chains came from one sample sequenced in a study of T cells after posttransplantation cyclophosphamide. Clones were read by immunoSEQ multiplex PCR, and TCRdb kept only the in-frame ones, dropping some. Of some 52,000 clones listed, 85% to 90% are singletons. Sequenced input: PBMCs. The receptor source for this set is a man aged 25 to 45 with a blood cancer, CMV-positive, and with a related stem cell donor.

The chain uses TRBV30 and TRBJ2-7, with TRBD2 matching 7 bases. The V segment lost 2 bases and the J segment 3 bases; nucleotides outside the gene matches: 16. The CDR3 has 17 residues. CDR1 and CDR2 (germline): GTSNPN, SVGIG (reference sequence). DNA of the CDR3: TGTGCCTGGAGTTTAGGAGGCTCAGCGGGATCCCTCTACGAGCAGTACTTC. Translating gives CAWSLGGSAGSLYEQYF.

J is TRBJ1-1 and V is TRBV10-3; 11 positions agree with TRBD1. The CDR3 sequence is 17 residues long. The germline gives CDR1 ENHRY, CDR2 SYGVKD. With 5 bases clipped from V and 5 bases from J, the junction kept 13 bases outside the gene matches. CDR3 DNA: TGTGCCATCAGTACCGGGACAGGGGGTGATGTAAGGACTGAAGCTTTCTTT. Its translation is CAISTGTGGDVRTEAFF.

The chain links TRBV7-2 to TRBJ2-2, with 9 positions matching TRBD2. This CDR3 spans 18 amino acids. Germline V gives CDR1 SGHTA, CDR2 FQGNSA. V trimming: 2 bases; J trimming: 3 bases; junction bases outside the gene matches: 10. The CDR3: CASSLRAGLAGDTGELFF. As DNA, the CDR3 is TGTGCCAGCAGCTTAAGAGCGGGACTAGCTGGCGACACCGGGGAGCTGTTTTTT.

The V and J genes are TRBV7-3 and TRBJ2-2, with TRBD1 as a possible D gene (5 bases). Germline CDR1 SGHTA, CDR2 FQGTGA. The length of the CDR3 is 14 residues. Trimming stripped 5 bases from V and 4 bases from J, with 11 bases between. The CDR3 DNA is TGTGCCAGCAGCCGTGGACAAACCACCGGGGAGCTGTTTTTT. Amino acids: CASSRGQTTGELFF.

The J gene is TRBJ2-2, the V gene TRBV7-3; a possible D gene is TRBD1 (5 bases). V was cut by 3 bases and J by 6 bases, with 11 bases left in between. This CDR3 is 14 amino acids long. Per the germline V gene, CDR1 is SGHTA and CDR2 is FQGTGA. The CDR3 region has the DNA TGTGCCAGCAGCTTTACAGGTCCCCCCGGGGAGCTGTTTTTT. Its translation is CASSFTGPPGELFF.

The gene calls are TRBV5-1 and TRBJ1-3; tentative D call: TRBD1 (5 bases). This CDR3 region has 15 residues. The V gene lost 4 bases and the J gene lost 6 bases, with 17 bases spanning the gap. The germline V gene has CDR1 SGHRS and CDR2 YFSETQ. Written as DNA, the CDR3 is TGCGCCAGCAGCCCCGAGGCAGGGTCAGAAAACACCATATATTTT. It encodes CASSPEAGSENTIYF. The full variable domain, rest sourced from reference TRBV5-1 and TRBJ1-3, is KAGVTQTPRYLIKTRGQQVTLSCSPISGHRSVSWYQQTPGQGLQFLFEYFSETQRNKGNFPGRFSGRQFSNSRSEMNVSTLELGDSALYLCASSPEAGSENTIYFGEGSWLTVV.

The chain carries TRBV27 and TRBJ2-2, with D perhaps matching TRBD2 (5 bases). The V end lost 3 bases, the J end lost 2 bases, and 10 bases lay between the germline ends. Germline V CDR1 and CDR2: MNHEY, SMNVEV (reference sequence). This CDR3 contains 15 residues. CDR3 coding DNA: TGTGCCAGCAGTTTTGTGCGGACTAACACCGGGGAGCTGTTTTTT. Translation gives CASSFVRTNTGELFF.

V is TRBV7-9 and J is TRBJ1-1; TRBD1 matches at 8 bases. This CDR3 contains 14 residues. V lost 2 bases to trimming and J lost 3 bases; unmatched junction nucleotides: 2. Germline V gene data show CDR1 as SEHNR and CDR2 as FQNEAQ (reference sequence). The CDR3 DNA is TGTGCCAGCAGCTTACAGGGGGCGGACACTGAAGCTTTCTTT. This codes for CASSLQGADTEAFF.

The chain carries TRBV27 and TRBJ1-2; 9 bases align to TRBD1. In germline, CDR1 is MNHEY, CDR2 SMNVEV (reference sequence). This CDR3 is built from 14 residues. Losses at the gene ends were 5 bases for V and 7 bases for J; bases not matched to a gene: 8. Here the CDR3 DNA reads TGTGCCAGCAGTAATAACAGGGGGCGAGGTGGCTACACCTTC. This sequence encodes CASSNNRGRGGYTF.

This clone was seen more than once but under ten times. The chain combines TRBV5-6 with TRBJ1-1, with D perhaps TRBD1 (6 bases). Germline CDR1 reads SGHDT; CDR2 reads YYEEEE. The V end lost 2 bases, the J end lost 5 bases, and 19 bases lay between the germline ends. The CDR3 has 16 residues. CDR3 residues: CASSFRLRTVRTEAFF. The DNA for the CDR3 is TGTGCCAGCAGCTTCCGGTTGCGGACAGTGAGAACTGAAGCTTTCTTT.

V gene TRBV5-1 combines with J gene TRBJ2-5; D may be TRBD2 (6 bases). Trimming removed 4 bases at V and 1 base at J, with 14 bases between. CDR1 and CDR2 (germline): SGHRS, YFSETQ. The CDR3 totals 15 residues. DNA for the CDR3: TGCGCCAGCAGCCCGACCGGGACTTCCCAAGAGACCCAGTACTTC. Translation gives CASSPTGTSQETQYF.

This rearrangement joins TRBV27 to TRBJ2-7; the D gene is possibly TRBD1 (6 bases). V lost 10 bases, J lost 2 bases, and 12 bases lay in between. The CDR3 is 12 residues long. Per the germline V gene, CDR1 is MNHEY and CDR2 is SMNVEV (reference sequence). In DNA, the CDR3 is TGTGCCACCAGGACAGACACCTACGAGCAGTACTTC. Its translation is CATRTDTYEQYF.

The gene calls are TRBV6-5 and TRBJ2-7; 9 bases are shared with TRBD1. Unmatched junction bases numbered 9, after V lost 6 bases and J lost 6 bases. CDR1 and CDR2 from the germline V gene are MNHEY and SVGAGI. The CDR3 is made up of 14 amino acids. Here the CDR3 reads CASSWGTGRGEQYF. In nucleotides, the CDR3 is TGTGCCAGCAGCTGGGGGACAGGGAGGGGCGAGCAGTACTTC.

This chain uses TRBV4-3 with TRBJ2-3, with TRBD1 matching over 7 bases. Germline V lookup: CDR1 LGHNA, CDR2 YSLEER. The J segment lost 3 bases and the V segment lost 3 bases, leaving 12 bases of the junction unmatched. The CDR3 totals 17 residues. In DNA form, the CDR3 reads TGCGCCAGCAGCCATCTCAAAAGACAGGGAAGAACAGATACGCAGTATTTT. Translating gives CASSHLKRQGRTDTQYF.

The chain employs TRBV4-1 and TRBJ2-3; D possibly corresponds to TRBD2 (5 bases). Germline CDR1 is MGHRA and CDR2 is YSYEKL. The CDR3 has 15 residues. The V and J ends lost 0 bases and 5 bases respectively, with 12 bases between them. CDR3 in amino acids: CASSQEGVAGDTQYF. In DNA, the CDR3 is TGCGCCAGCAGCCAAGAGGGCGTTGCGGGAGATACGCAGTATTTT.

V is TRBV5-4 and J is TRBJ2-7; perhaps TRBD2 as D (6 bases). Deletions cut 3 bases from V and 3 bases from J, with 10 bases between. This CDR3 has 13 residues. Germline CDR1 SGHNT, CDR2 YYREEE (reference sequence). The CDR3 coding sequence is TGTGCCAGCAGCTCCGGGGGAATCTACGAGCAGTACTTC. It specifies CASSSGGIYEQYF.

This chain connects TRBV5-1 to TRBJ2-2, with 9 bases aligning to TRBD1. The CDR3 is made up of 17 amino acids. V lost 2 bases to trimming and J lost 1 base; unmatched junction nucleotides: 6. The germline V gene encodes CDR1 SGHRS and CDR2 YFSETQ. This CDR3 reads CASSFGTGLLNTGELFF. CDR3 nucleotides: TGCGCCAGCAGCTTCGGGACAGGGTTACTGAACACCGGGGAGCTGTTTTTT.